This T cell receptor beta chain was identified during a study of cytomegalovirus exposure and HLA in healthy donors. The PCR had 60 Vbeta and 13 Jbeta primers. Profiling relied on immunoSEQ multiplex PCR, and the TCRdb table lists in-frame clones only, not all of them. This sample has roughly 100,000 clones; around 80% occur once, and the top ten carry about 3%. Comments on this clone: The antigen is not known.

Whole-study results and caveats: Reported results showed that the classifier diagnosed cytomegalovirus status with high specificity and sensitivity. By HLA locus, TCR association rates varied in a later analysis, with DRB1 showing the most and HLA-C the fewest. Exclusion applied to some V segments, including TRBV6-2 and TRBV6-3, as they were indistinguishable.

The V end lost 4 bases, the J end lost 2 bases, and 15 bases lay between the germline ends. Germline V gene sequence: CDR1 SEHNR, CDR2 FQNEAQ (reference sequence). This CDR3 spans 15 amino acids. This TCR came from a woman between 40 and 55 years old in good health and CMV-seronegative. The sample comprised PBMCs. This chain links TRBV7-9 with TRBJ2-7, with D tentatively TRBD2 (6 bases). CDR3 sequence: CASSSMGDSTYEQYF. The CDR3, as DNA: TGTGCCAGCAGCTCCATGGGGGACTCGACCTACGAGCAGTACTTC.